These 15 T cell receptor beta chains originate from one sample sequenced in a study of blood T cell repertoires in COVID-19. Produced via immunoSEQ multiplex PCR; TCRdb's table is partial and in-frame only. The table shows fewer than 200,000 clones, with approximately 90% occurring only once. The source material was peripheral blood. The source is a man aged 45-60 years who had recovered from COVID-19.

This chain uses TRBV29-1 with TRBJ2-1, with D possibly TRBD2 on 5 matching bases. Germline V lookup: CDR1 SQVTM, CDR2 ANQGSEA. Deletions cut 7 bases from V and 7 bases from J, with 26 bases between. The CDR3 consists of 16 residues. CDR3: CSARDYLGLGGNEQFF. CDR3 bases: TGCAGCGCCCGTGACTACCTAGGCTTGGGCGGGAATGAGCAGTTCTTC.

The V and J genes are TRBV2 and TRBJ2-7; possibly TRBD2 for D (6 bases). V shed 7 bases and J shed 0 bases, with 10 bases lying between them. Germline assignment: CDR1 SNHLY and CDR2 FYNNEI. The CDR3 totals 13 residues. CDR3 nucleotide sequence: TGTGCCAGCAAAGGGGACTTCTCCTACGAGCAGTACTTC. This sequence encodes CASKGDFSYEQYF.

The J gene is TRBJ2-3, the V gene TRBV5-8; 8 nucleotides match TRBD2. Losses at the gene ends were 5 bases for V and 10 bases for J; bases not matched to a gene: 18. In germline, CDR1 is SGHTS, CDR2 YDEGEE. The CDR3 runs 16 residues. The CDR3 sequence is CASRLQSGSVGGSQYF. The CDR3 DNA sequence: TGTGCCAGCAGGCTCCAAAGCGGGAGTGTTGGGGGATCGCAGTATTTT.

Here the CDR3 DNA reads TGTGCCAGCAGCCCGGTGTCTGTTGCCTATGGCTACACCTTC. It translates to CASSPVSVAYGYTF. The V call is TRBV11-2, the J call TRBJ1-2; no definite D call. CDR3 length: 14 amino acids. Trimming removed 5 bases from V and 4 bases from J, with 14 bases in between. The germline V gene has CDR1 SGHAT and CDR2 FQNNGV.

Written as DNA, the CDR3 is TGTGCCAGCAGCTTGATAGCGGGAGCAGATACGCAGTATTTT. This translates into CASSLIAGADTQYF. The J gene is TRBJ2-3, the V gene TRBV7-2, with 9 bases matching TRBD2. V lost 3 bases and J lost 4; bases outside the gene matches: 2. Germline V CDR1 and CDR2: SGHTA, FQGNSA. The CDR3 totals 14 residues.

The chain carries TRBV6-2 or TRBV6-3 and TRBJ2-3; 12 bases fit TRBD2. V shed 2 bases, J shed 0 bases, and the junction held 12 bases outside the gene matches. The CDR3 is 20 amino acids. In germline, CDR1 is MNHEY, CDR2 SVGEGT. CDR3 in DNA: TGTGCCAGCAGTTACGCATTACTAGCGGGGGGACGAACTAGCACAGATACGCAGTATTTT. It translates to CASSYALLAGGRTSTDTQYF.

The rearrangement joins TRBV11-2 to TRBJ2-1; TRBD2 matches at 10 bases. The germline CDR1 and CDR2 sequences are SGHAT and FQNNGV. The CDR3 contains 17 residues. Trimming cost V 5 bases and J 1 base; bases outside gene matches: 8. The CDR3 reads CASSPELAGSSYNEQFF. CDR3 nucleotides: TGTGCCAGCAGCCCAGAACTAGCGGGAAGTTCCTACAATGAGCAGTTCTTC.

The rearrangement uses TRBV12-3 or TRBV12-4 and TRBJ1-2; no firm D call. The V end lost 6 bases, the J end lost 6 bases, and 14 bases lay between the germline ends. CDR3 size: 13 residues. Written as DNA, the CDR3 is TGTGCCAGCAGCCTGGCGGGGTTAGATGGCTACACCTTC. Encoded protein: CASSLAGLDGYTF.

This clone was recorded a few times. Here the CDR3 reads CASSLGQIYEQYF. The CDR3 DNA follows: TGTGCCAGCAGCCTGGGACAGATCTACGAGCAGTACTTC. The chain combines TRBV3-1 (or the pseudogene TRBV3-2) with TRBJ2-7; TRBD1 matches 7 bases. CDR1 and CDR2 (germline): LGHDT, YNNKEL (reference sequence). Losses at the gene ends were 4 bases for V and 3 bases for J; bases not matched to a gene: 3. The CDR3 is made up of 13 amino acids.

V is TRBV6-5 and J is TRBJ1-5; D may be TRBD1 (5 bases). Germline CDR1 reads MNHEY; CDR2 reads SVGAGI. The length of the CDR3 is 15 residues. The V end lost 0 bases, the J end lost 5 bases, and 11 bases lay between the germline ends. In DNA form, the CDR3 reads TGTGCCAGCAGTTACTCTCGGGCGGGGGATCAGCCCCAGCATTTT. Protein product: CASSYSRAGDQPQHF.

This clone was observed once. The V call is TRBV7-3, the J call TRBJ2-7, with D tentatively TRBD1 (6 bases). The germline gives CDR1 SGHTA, CDR2 FQGTGA. The CDR3 runs to 14 residues. The V and J ends lost 2 bases and 6 bases respectively, with 14 bases between them. This CDR3 reads CASSLEQGRGEQYF. The DNA of the CDR3 is TGTGCCAGCAGCTTAGAACAGGGAAGAGGCGAGCAGTACTTC.

CDR3 region: CASSLAVRQPNNQPQHF. The DNA for the CDR3 is TGTGCCAGCAGCTTAGCGGTCCGACAGCCTAACAATCAGCCCCAGCATTTT. The V call is TRBV7-4, the J call TRBJ1-5, with D possibly matching TRBD1 (5 bases). The V gene's germline CDR1 is SGHVT and CDR2 SQSDAQ. The CDR3 has 17 amino acids. Trimming took 0 bases from V and 3 from J, leaving 15 bases between them.

The rearrangement uses TRBV7-2 and TRBJ2-4; D perhaps matches TRBD2 (6 bases). The V gene lost 4 bases and the J gene lost 7 bases, with 17 bases spanning the gap. CDR1 is SGHTA and CDR2 is FQGNSA in the germline V gene. This CDR3 contains 15 residues. CDR3 residues: CASSSSAGVGNIQYF. The CDR3 DNA reads as TGTGCCAGCAGCTCTAGCGCCGGGGTCGGGAACATTCAGTACTTC. Variable domain in full (rest from reference TRBV7-2 and TRBJ2-4): GAGVSQSPSNKVTEKGKDVELRCDPISGHTALYWYRQSLGQGLEFLIYFQGNSAPDKSGLPSDRFSAERTGGSVSTLTIQRTQQEDSAVYLCASSSSAGVGNIQYFGAGTRLSVL.

The rearrangement joins TRBV29-1 to TRBJ1-1; the D is unclear. In germline, CDR1 is SQVTM, CDR2 ANQGSEA. V lost 7 bases and J lost 1, with 10 bases in between. CDR3 size: 12 residues. The CDR3 DNA follows: TGCAGCGCCTCGACGGGGAACACTGAAGCTTTCTTT. Its protein product is CSASTGNTEAFF.

The gene calls are TRBV3-1 (or the pseudogene TRBV3-2) and TRBJ2-7, with TRBD2 matching over 8 bases. CDR3 length: 15 residues. The J segment lost 4 bases and the V segment lost 1 base, leaving 6 bases of the junction unmatched. Germline V gene sequence: CDR1 LGHDT, CDR2 YNNKEL (reference sequence). The CDR3 DNA is TGTGCCAGCAGCCAAGCGAGACTAGCGTCGTACGAGCAGTACTTC. Translating it yields CASSQARLASYEQYF.